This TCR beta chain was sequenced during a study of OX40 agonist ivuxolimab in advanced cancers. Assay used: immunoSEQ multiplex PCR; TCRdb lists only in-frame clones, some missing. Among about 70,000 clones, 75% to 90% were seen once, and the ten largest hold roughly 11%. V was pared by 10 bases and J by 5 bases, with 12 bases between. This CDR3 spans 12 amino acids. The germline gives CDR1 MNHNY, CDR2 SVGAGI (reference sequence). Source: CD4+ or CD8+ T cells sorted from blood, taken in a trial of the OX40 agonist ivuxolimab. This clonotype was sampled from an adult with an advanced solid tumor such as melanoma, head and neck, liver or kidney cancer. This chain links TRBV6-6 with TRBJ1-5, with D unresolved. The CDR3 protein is CATREPHQPQHF. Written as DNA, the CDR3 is TGTGCCACTAGGGAGCCCCATCAGCCCCAGCATTTT.